This T cell receptor (beta chain) originates from a study of T cell responses to AZD1222 COVID-19 vaccine. Method: immunoSEQ multiplex PCR; TCRdb's copy keeps in-frame clones and lacks some. The sample has fewer than 150,000 clones, about nine tenths seen once. Investigators merged groups given second doses at roughly 4 or roughly 12 weeks. The CDR3 has 13 amino acids. Germline CDR1 LGHNA, CDR2 YSLEER. V lost 3 bases and J 12 bases, leaving 14 bases between the germline ends. In its sample, this clone ranks as large. The genes are TRBV4-3 and TRBJ1-4; D perhaps matches TRBD1 (6 bases). The sequencing here drew on peripheral blood, taken 28 days after the second AZD1222 dose. The sequence was collected from an adult who received the AZD1222 COVID-19 vaccine. The CDR3 sequence is CASSHRTGRELFF. Here the CDR3 DNA reads TGCGCCAGCAGCCACCGAACAGGGCGGGAACTGTTTTTT.